This TCR beta chain was found in a study of blood T cell repertoires in COVID-19. Sequencing was performed with immunoSEQ multiplex PCR; in TCRdb, only in-frame clones are kept and a portion is missing. The sample includes 60,000 to 85,000 clones, over 70% of them seen just once. CDR1 is MNHNY and CDR2 is SVGAGI in the germline V gene (reference sequence). The CDR3 runs to 19 residues. V lost 5 bases to trimming and J lost 0 bases; unmatched junction nucleotides: 10. The sequence was obtained from a human donor in a cohort sampled during active COVID-19. V is TRBV6-6 and J is TRBJ2-1; TRBD2 aligns across 13 bases. Sequencing was performed on peripheral blood. The CDR3: CASSRRGTSGTSSYNEQFF. The CDR3, as DNA: TGTGCCAGCAGTCGACGCGGGACTAGCGGGACTAGCTCCTACAATGAGCAGTTCTTC.